Listed below are T cell receptor beta chains from one sample, sequenced in a study of blood T cell repertoires in COVID-19. Method: immunoSEQ multiplex PCR; TCRdb's copy keeps in-frame clones and lacks some. The sample has over 200,000 clones; roughly 80% are singletons. The sample comprised PBMCs or T cells enriched from blood (not recorded which). The receptors shown here come from a man aged 55-75 years who had recovered from COVID-19. The CDR3 runs from the conserved cysteine through the conserved F or W. D genes are given only for firm matches. Rows give clone size only sometimes, using once, few, many, or a class for an expanded clone.

V gene,D gene,clone size,CDR3 protein
TRBV27,TRBD1,.,CASGPRDRGQEQYF
TRBV4-2,TRBD2,.,CASSERTSGVSLGELFF
TRBV10-3,TRBD1,.,CAISEQGEGQPQHF
TRBV7-9,.,.,CASTSRGAREQYF
TRBV5-6,TRBD1,.,CASSLLPGGNNSPLHF
TRBV5-1,TRBD1,.,CASSPQGAKTEAFF
TRBV29-1,.,.,CSARGWNTEAFF
TRBV11-2,TRBD1,.,CASSLLGQGNTEAFF
TRBV27,.,.,CASSLSRSGSTNSPLHF
TRBV5-1,TRBD1,.,CASSQTGQGRSVNTEAFF
TRBV18,.,.,CASSYLRDFNTGELFF
TRBV5-1,TRBD1,.,CASSLRGQGARGAFF
TRBV5-4,TRBD1,once,CASSDGTGGWDEQFF
TRBV7-2,.,.,CASTLTGETQYF
TRBV11-3,TRBD2,.,CASSLVRASGVSGELFF
TRBV4-3,.,.,CASSQKGARNEKLFF
TRBV11-2,TRBD1,.,CASSQRGGRGSPLHF
TRBV6-5,.,.,CASSTWGDGPTPLHF
TRBV11-3,TRBD1,.,CASSLGSRGEKLFF
TRBV5-1,.,few,CASSLLADAGELFF
TRBV11-2,TRBD1,.,CASSFVQGFGTEAFF
TRBV10-1,TRBD1,few,CASSESLGGPYEQYF
TRBV3-1/TRBV3-2,TRBD1,.,CASSAPGQGNTGELFF
TRBV30,.,.,CAWSGGAPETQYF
TRBV19,.,.,CASSEQGLINEKLFF
TRBV7-9,.,once,CASSLAQADNYGYTF
TRBV7-8,.,.,CASSVGQSTTQPQHF
TRBV2,TRBD1,once,CASSAGQVSYEQYF
TRBV12-5,TRBD2,.,CASGFRAGGPNEQFF
TRBV12-3/TRBV12-4,TRBD1,once,CASSKTGNYGYTF